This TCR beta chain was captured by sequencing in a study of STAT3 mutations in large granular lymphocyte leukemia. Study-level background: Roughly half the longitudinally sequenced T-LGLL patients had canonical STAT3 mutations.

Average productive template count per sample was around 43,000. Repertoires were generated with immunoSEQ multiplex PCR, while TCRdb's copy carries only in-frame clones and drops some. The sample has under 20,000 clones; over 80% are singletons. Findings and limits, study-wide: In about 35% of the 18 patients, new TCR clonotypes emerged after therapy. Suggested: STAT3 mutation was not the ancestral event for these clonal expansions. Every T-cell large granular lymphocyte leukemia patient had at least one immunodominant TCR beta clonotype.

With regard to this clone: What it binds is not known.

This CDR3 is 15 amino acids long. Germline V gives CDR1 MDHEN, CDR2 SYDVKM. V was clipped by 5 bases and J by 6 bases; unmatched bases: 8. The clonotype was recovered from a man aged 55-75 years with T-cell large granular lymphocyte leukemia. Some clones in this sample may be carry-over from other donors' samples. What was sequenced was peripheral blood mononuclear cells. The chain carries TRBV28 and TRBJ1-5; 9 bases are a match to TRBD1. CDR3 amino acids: CASSKDRGGGQPQHF. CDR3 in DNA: TGTGCCAGCAGTAAGGACAGGGGAGGGGGTCAGCCCCAGCATTTT.